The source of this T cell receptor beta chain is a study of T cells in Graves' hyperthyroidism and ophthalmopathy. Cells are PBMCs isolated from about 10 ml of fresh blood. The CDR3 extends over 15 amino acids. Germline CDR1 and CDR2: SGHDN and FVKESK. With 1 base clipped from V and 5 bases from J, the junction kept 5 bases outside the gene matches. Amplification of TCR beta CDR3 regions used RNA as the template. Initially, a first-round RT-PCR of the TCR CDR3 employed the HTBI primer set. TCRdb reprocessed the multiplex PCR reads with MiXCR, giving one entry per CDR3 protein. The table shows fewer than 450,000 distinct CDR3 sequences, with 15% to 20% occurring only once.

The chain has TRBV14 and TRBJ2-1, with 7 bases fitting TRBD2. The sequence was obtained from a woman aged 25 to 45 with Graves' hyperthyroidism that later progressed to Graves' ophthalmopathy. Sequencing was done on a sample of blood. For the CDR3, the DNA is TGTGCCAGCAGCCAAGCGACTAGCTTCGACAATGAGCAGTTCTTC. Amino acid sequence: CASSQATSFDNEQFF.